This is a list of T cell receptor beta chains from one sample in a study of post-analysis software for immune sequencing data. From the PCR reads, TCRdb called clonotypes with MiXCR, one entry per CDR3 protein. The sample includes more than 450,000 distinct CDR3 sequences, roughly 34% of them seen just once. Specimen: blood. The receptors stem from a girl younger than 18 with multiple sclerosis. CDR3s include the opening cysteine and the closing phenylalanine or tryptophan. Each record gives: clone size, V gene, J gene, D gene, CDR3 DNA, CDR3 protein. A D gene is named only where the DNA matches it firmly. Only some rows state a clone size, as once, few, many or a class for expanded clones.

clone size: few
V gene: TRBV7-2
J gene: TRBJ2-1
D gene: TRBD2
CDR3 DNA: TGTGCCAGCAGCTTACGCGGGACTAGCGGGGGCTACAATGAGCAGTTCTTC
CDR3 protein: CASSLRGTSGGYNEQFF

clone size: few
V gene: TRBV5-1
J gene: TRBJ2-5
D gene: -
CDR3 DNA: TGCGCCAGTCGAGTGGCCATTCAAGAGACCCAGTACTTC
CDR3 protein: CASRVAIQETQYF

clone size: -
V gene: TRBV29-1
J gene: TRBJ2-1
D gene: -
CDR3 DNA: TGCAGCGTTGGAGTGAATGAGCAGTTCTTC
CDR3 protein: CSVGVNEQFF

clone size: -
V gene: TRBV29-1
J gene: TRBJ1-2
D gene: -
CDR3 DNA: TGCAGCGTTGACAGAGGTGTCTATGGCTACACCTTC
CDR3 protein: CSVDRGVYGYTF

clone size: -
V gene: TRBV4-1
J gene: TRBJ1-5
D gene: TRBD1
CDR3 DNA: TGCGCCAGCAGCCAAGGGACAGGGAGCCAGCCCCAGCATTTT
CDR3 protein: CASSQGTGSQPQHF

clone size: many
V gene: TRBV5-1
J gene: TRBJ2-7
D gene: TRBD1
CDR3 DNA: TGCGCCAGCAGCTTGGCTGCCTCTTGGGGACAGGGTTCCTACGAGCAGTACTTC
CDR3 protein: CASSLAASWGQGSYEQYF

clone size: -
V gene: TRBV12-3/TRBV12-4
J gene: TRBJ1-1
D gene: -
CDR3 DNA: TGTGCCAGCAGCCAGGGTTTTCGGGCTTTCTTT
CDR3 protein: CASSQGFRAFF

clone size: -
V gene: TRBV7-9
J gene: TRBJ2-1
D gene: -
CDR3 DNA: TGTGCCAGCAGCTTAGGCACAGATTATTACAATGAGCAGTTCTTC
CDR3 protein: CASSLGTDYYNEQFF

clone size: -
V gene: TRBV12-3/TRBV12-4
J gene: TRBJ1-6
D gene: TRBD1
CDR3 DNA: TGTGCCAGCAGCCCTAGGACAGGGACCTCACCCCTCCACTTT
CDR3 protein: CASSPRTGTSPLHF

clone size: few
V gene: TRBV20-1
J gene: TRBJ2-3
D gene: -
CDR3 DNA: TGCAGTGCCCCGACTCAGGGGTTCAACACAGATACGCAGTATTTT
CDR3 protein: CSAPTQGFNTDTQYF

clone size: -
V gene: TRBV5-5
J gene: TRBJ1-1
D gene: -
CDR3 DNA: TGTGCCAGCAGCTTGGGGGGGCTTATGAACACTGAAGCTTTCTTT
CDR3 protein: CASSLGGLMNTEAFF

clone size: many
V gene: TRBV6-2/TRBV6-3
J gene: TRBJ1-2
D gene: -
CDR3 DNA: TGTGCCAGCAGTTATGAAGCTTGGTACACCTTC
CDR3 protein: CASSYEAWYTF

clone size: -
V gene: TRBV5-1
J gene: TRBJ1-1
D gene: -
CDR3 DNA: TGCGCCAGCAGCATTGACAGCCCCACTGAAGCTTTCTTT
CDR3 protein: CASSIDSPTEAFF

clone size: -
V gene: TRBV9
J gene: TRBJ2-1
D gene: TRBD2
CDR3 DNA: TGTGCCAGCAGCTCACTAGCGGGGACGGGCAATGAGCAGTTCTTC
CDR3 protein: CASSSLAGTGNEQFF

clone size: -
V gene: TRBV29-1
J gene: TRBJ1-1
D gene: -
CDR3 DNA: TGCAGCGTCGGGTCGGGAGGGCAAGCTTTCTTT
CDR3 protein: CSVGSGGQAFF

clone size: -
V gene: TRBV7-2
J gene: TRBJ2-1
D gene: -
CDR3 DNA: TGTGCCAGCAGCTCCGGAACCGCGGGTAGTGGAGCGAATGAGCAGTTCTTC
CDR3 protein: CASSSGTAGSGANEQFF

clone size: few
V gene: TRBV12-3/TRBV12-4
J gene: TRBJ1-2
D gene: -
CDR3 DNA: TGTGCCAGCAGTTTATTGGGGGAAAGCTATGGCTACACCTTC
CDR3 protein: CASSLLGESYGYTF

clone size: few
V gene: TRBV27
J gene: TRBJ2-3
D gene: -
CDR3 DNA: TGTGCCAGCAGTTTCACCCCGGAACCCCCTACAGATACGCAGTATTTT
CDR3 protein: CASSFTPEPPTDTQYF

clone size: few
V gene: TRBV20-1
J gene: TRBJ2-6
D gene: -
CDR3 DNA: TGCAGTGCTAGAGACAGACAGGTCCCGTCTGGGGCCAACGTCCTGACTTTC
CDR3 protein: CSARDRQVPSGANVLTF

clone size: -
V gene: TRBV6-5
J gene: TRBJ2-5
D gene: -
CDR3 DNA: TGTGCCAGCAGCGGACGGCCGATCCAAGAGACCCAGTACTTC
CDR3 protein: CASSGRPIQETQYF

clone size: -
V gene: TRBV27
J gene: TRBJ1-2
D gene: TRBD1
CDR3 DNA: TGTGCCAGCAGTTTTGCGGGACAGGGGGCTTCAGCTAACTATGGCTACACCTTC
CDR3 protein: CASSFAGQGASANYGYTF

clone size: -
V gene: TRBV5-1
J gene: TRBJ2-5
D gene: -
CDR3 DNA: TGCGCCAGCAGCTTGGAGGGCCAGATCCAAGAGACCCAGTACTTC
CDR3 protein: CASSLEGQIQETQYF

clone size: -
V gene: TRBV5-1
J gene: TRBJ2-1
D gene: TRBD2
CDR3 DNA: TGCGCCAGCAGTTCAGAAGGACTAGCGGGGGGCTACAATGAGCAGTTCTTC
CDR3 protein: CASSSEGLAGGYNEQFF

clone size: medium-sized
V gene: TRBV7-2
J gene: TRBJ2-7
D gene: TRBD1
CDR3 DNA: TGTGCCAGCAGCCGCGTAACAGGGGCCTACGAGCAGTACTTC
CDR3 protein: CASSRVTGAYEQYF

clone size: -
V gene: TRBV28
J gene: TRBJ2-5
D gene: -
CDR3 DNA: TGTGCCAGCAGTTTAGATAAGGGTGCTCGGGAGACCCAGTACTTC
CDR3 protein: CASSLDKGARETQYF

clone size: -
V gene: TRBV12-3/TRBV12-4
J gene: TRBJ1-2
D gene: TRBD1
CDR3 DNA: TGTGCCAGCAGTTTAAGGGGGCCTGACTATGGCTACACCTTC
CDR3 protein: CASSLRGPDYGYTF

clone size: -
V gene: TRBV11-2
J gene: TRBJ1-2
D gene: -
CDR3 DNA: TGTGCCAGCAGCGTCAATATAGGGGTGGGGGGCAACTATGGCTACACCTTC
CDR3 protein: CASSVNIGVGGNYGYTF

clone size: -
V gene: TRBV11-2
J gene: TRBJ2-5
D gene: TRBD2
CDR3 DNA: TGTGCCAGCTGCACGGCGGGGGGGACCAATGAGCAGTACTTC
CDR3 protein: CASCTAGGTNEQYF

clone size: few
V gene: TRBV6-1
J gene: TRBJ2-3
D gene: TRBD1
CDR3 DNA: TGTGCCAGCAGTGGCGGACAGGGAGAGGCGGCAGATACGCAGTATTTT
CDR3 protein: CASSGGQGEAADTQYF

clone size: once
V gene: TRBV5-1
J gene: TRBJ2-1
D gene: -
CDR3 DNA: TGCGCCAGCAGCTTGGCCGGGGAAGGGAAGCAGTTCTTC
CDR3 protein: CASSLAGEGKQFF

clone size: few
V gene: TRBV20-1
J gene: TRBJ2-1
D gene: TRBD2
CDR3 DNA: TGCAGTGCTAGAGGGGGACTAGTAGAACCTGAGCAGTTCTTC
CDR3 protein: CSARGGLVEPEQFF

clone size: -
V gene: TRBV5-1
J gene: TRBJ2-5
D gene: TRBD2
CDR3 DNA: TGCGCCAGCAGCTTCAACCCTCGGACTAGCGGGTACCAAGAGACCCAGTACTTC
CDR3 protein: CASSFNPRTSGYQETQYF

clone size: -
V gene: TRBV5-1
J gene: TRBJ2-5
D gene: -
CDR3 DNA: TGCGCCAGCGCCGACAGTTCTCCTGAGACCCAGTACTTC
CDR3 protein: CASADSSPETQYF

clone size: once
V gene: TRBV25-1
J gene: TRBJ2-3
D gene: -
CDR3 DNA: TGTGCCAGCAGTGCCCCTTACCGCACAGATACGCAGTATTTT
CDR3 protein: CASSAPYRTDTQYF

clone size: few
V gene: TRBV4-1
J gene: TRBJ2-1
D gene: -
CDR3 DNA: TGCGCCAGCAGCCAAGGGCTAGCATGGGATGAGCAGTTCTTC
CDR3 protein: CASSQGLAWDEQFF

clone size: few
V gene: TRBV7-2
J gene: TRBJ2-7
D gene: TRBD1
CDR3 DNA: TGTGCCAGCAGCATCCGACAGGGGGCTGTCGAGCAGTACTTC
CDR3 protein: CASSIRQGAVEQYF

clone size: few
V gene: TRBV7-6
J gene: TRBJ1-4
D gene: TRBD1
CDR3 DNA: TGTGCCAGCAGCCAGCTCCCGGGACAGGGCGCCGGCGGAAAACTGTTTTTT
CDR3 protein: CASSQLPGQGAGGKLFF

clone size: few
V gene: TRBV4-1
J gene: TRBJ2-5
D gene: -
CDR3 DNA: TGCGCCAGCAGCCAAGACCCATACGAGACCCAGTACTTC
CDR3 protein: CASSQDPYETQYF

clone size: few
V gene: TRBV12-3/TRBV12-4
J gene: TRBJ1-2
D gene: TRBD1
CDR3 DNA: TGTGCCAGCAGTTCCTCCAACAGGGGGCATAACTATGGCTACACCTTC
CDR3 protein: CASSSSNRGHNYGYTF

clone size: -
V gene: TRBV5-1
J gene: TRBJ1-6
D gene: -
CDR3 DNA: TGCGCCAGCAGCTTAGGTTTACGTCCGGGCGGTTCACCCCTCCACTTT
CDR3 protein: CASSLGLRPGGSPLHF

clone size: -
V gene: TRBV20-1
J gene: TRBJ2-7
D gene: -
CDR3 DNA: TGCAGTGCTAGAGATGAAGTGGGGGGACACGAGCAGTACTTC
CDR3 protein: CSARDEVGGHEQYF